This T cell receptor beta chain was recovered during a study of blood T cell repertoires in COVID-19. The CDR3 covers 15 residues. The V end was cut by 5 bases, the J end by 0 bases, with 14 bases between. The germline V gene has CDR1 SGHTA and CDR2 FQGNSA. This clone came up once. Authors' analysis steps: Cell counts per sample came from amplifying reference gene primers. Generated by immunoSEQ multiplex PCR, the TCRdb table keeps only in-frame clones and is missing some. D and trimming come from the DNA, and the V and J calls and clone size come from that table. Here the sample spans 380,000 or so clones, more than 75% being singletons.

The TCR sequence derives from a human donor with acute or convalescent COVID-19. The donor label of this sample is uncertain. The sample taken for sequencing was peripheral blood. The gene calls are TRBV7-2 and TRBJ2-7; D might be TRBD2 (6 bases). The CDR3 DNA follows: TGTGCCAGCAGCCCGGGGAGGATTTCCTCCTACGAGCAGTACTTC. This gives the protein CASSPGRISSYEQYF.